Sequencing of this T cell receptor (beta chain) was carried out in a study of OX40 agonist ivuxolimab in advanced cancers. About the research overall: Prior anti-PD-1, anti-PD-L1 or anti-CTLA-4 therapy was allowed; around 40% had some.

The table came from immunoSEQ multiplex PCR; TCRdb's copy has only in-frame clones and leaves some out. This sample carries around 140,000 clones, about nine tenths of them seen once, and the ten largest clones take about 1%. The receptor comes from an adult with an advanced solid tumor such as melanoma, head and neck, liver or kidney cancer. The sample was CD4+ or CD8+ T cells sorted from blood, taken in a trial of the OX40 agonist ivuxolimab.

The CDR3 reads CASSVTGGETQYF. Written as DNA, the CDR3 is TGTGCCAGCTCAGTGACAGGAGGAGAGACCCAGTACTTC. The rearrangement uses TRBV18 and TRBJ2-5; tentatively, D is TRBD1 (6 bases). The length of the CDR3 is 13 residues. The V end was cut by 5 bases, the J end by 4 bases, with 11 bases between. From germline, CDR1 is KGHSH and CDR2 LQKENI. The variable domain in full, completed from reference TRBV18 and TRBJ2-5, reads NAGVMQNPRHLVRRRGQEARLRCSPMKGHSHVYWYRQLPEEGLKFMVYLQKENIIDESGMPKERFSAEFPKEGPSILRIQQVVRGDSAAYFCASSVTGGETQYFGPGTRLLVL.